Presented here are 26 T cell receptor beta chains from one specimen sequenced in a study of cytomegalovirus exposure and HLA in healthy donors. Primers: 60 Vbeta forward and 13 Jbeta reverse. Method: immunoSEQ multiplex PCR; TCRdb's copy keeps in-frame clones and lacks some. The data contain approximately 110,000 clones, about four fifths of them singletons. The source material was PBMCs. The receptors originated from a woman aged 25 to 45 in good health and CMV-seronegative.

J is TRBJ1-3 and V is TRBV27, with no clear D. From germline, CDR1 is MNHEY and CDR2 SMNVEV (reference sequence). The CDR3 runs 19 residues. V lost 2 bases, J lost 1 base, and 21 bases lay in between. This CDR3 is CASSLSSPAGTLSGNTIYF. The CDR3 DNA sequence: TGTGCCAGCAGTTTAAGCTCGCCGGCGGGTACGCTTTCTGGAAACACCATATATTTT.

This clone was seen only a few times. The rearrangement links TRBV18 to TRBJ1-4, with a possible D match to TRBD1 (6 bases). Trimming removed 6 bases at V and 0 bases at J, with 14 bases between. The CDR3 extends over 16 amino acids. Germline CDR1 reads KGHSH; CDR2 reads LQKENI. The CDR3 region is CASSQLTGSTNEKLFF. The CDR3 DNA sequence: TGTGCCAGCTCGCAACTTACAGGGTCAACTAATGAAAAACTGTTTTTT.

The gene calls are TRBV18 and TRBJ1-1; the D gene is possibly TRBD1 (6 bases). This CDR3 has 16 residues. V lost 1 base and J 4 bases, leaving 16 bases between the germline ends. Germline CDR1 and CDR2: KGHSH and LQKENI. CDR3 residues: CASSPLSQGSATEAFF. CDR3 sequence (DNA): TGTGCCAGCTCACCACTTTCGCAGGGGTCGGCCACTGAAGCTTTCTTT.

This clone came up a few times. V and J are TRBV2 and TRBJ2-7, with D possibly being TRBD1 (6 bases). The V and J ends lost 8 bases and 4 bases respectively, with 12 bases between them. There are 12 residues in the CDR3. CDR1 is SNHLY and CDR2 is FYNNEI in the germline V gene. CDR3 nucleotide sequence: TGTGCCAGCCACAGGGATTTGTACGAGCAGTACTTC. It is translated as CASHRDLYEQYF.

In this sample, this clone turned up a few times. The chain couples TRBV6-1 to TRBJ2-1, with 9 bases lining up with TRBD2. This CDR3 has 16 residues. CDR1 and CDR2 from the germline V gene are MNHNS and SASEGT. V gave up 1 base and J gave up 6 bases; unmatched junction bases: 7. CDR3 nucleotides: TGTGCCAGCAGTGAAGAAGCGGGAGGAGGTGGCAATGAGCAGTTCTTC. This translates into CASSEEAGGGGNEQFF.

Here the CDR3 DNA reads TGTGCCAGCAGTTTACCGCATCCGACAGATTTCTACGAGCAGTACTTC. Encoded protein: CASSLPHPTDFYEQYF. The rearrangement joins TRBV28 to TRBJ2-7; D is possibly TRBD1 (5 bases). CDR3 length: 16 residues. V was cut by 2 bases and J by 3 bases, with 17 bases left in between. Germline V gene lookup returns CDR1 MDHEN and CDR2 SYDVKM.

V is TRBV27 and J is TRBJ2-7, with 9 bases matching TRBD1. Germline V gene sequence: CDR1 MNHEY, CDR2 SMNVEV (reference sequence). The CDR3 contains 16 residues. After removal of 2 bases from V and 1 base from J, the junction contained 6 bases not matched to a gene. The CDR3 spells CASSLIGTGMSYEQYF. CDR3 in DNA: TGTGCCAGCAGTTTAATTGGGACAGGGATGTCCTACGAGCAGTACTTC.

The rearrangement joins TRBV28 to TRBJ2-7; 8 bases line up with TRBD2. V was pared by 5 bases and J by 0 bases, with 3 bases of the junction left unmatched. Germline V gene lookup returns CDR1 MDHEN and CDR2 SYDVKM. This CDR3 has 14 residues. Here the CDR3 reads CASSPAGDSYEQYF. CDR3 nucleotide sequence: TGTGCCAGCAGTCCAGCGGGAGACTCCTACGAGCAGTACTTC.

The chain is built from TRBV20-1 and TRBJ1-1; TRBD1 matches at 9 bases. The CDR3 is made up of 10 amino acids. CDR1 is DFQATT and CDR2 is SNEGSKA in the germline V gene (reference sequence). Unmatched junction bases numbered 1, after V lost 7 bases and J lost 7 bases. CDR3: CSGGQGEAFF. CDR3 bases: TGCAGTGGGGGACAGGGTGAAGCTTTCTTT.

In this sample, this clone turned up a few times. The V call is TRBV29-1, the J call TRBJ1-1; 11 bases agree with TRBD1. CDR3 length: 13 residues. V was pared by 7 bases and J by 5 bases, with 6 bases of the junction left unmatched. Germline CDR1 is SQVTM and CDR2 is ANQGSEA. The CDR3 loop is CSGWTGGGTEAFF. DNA for the CDR3: TGCAGCGGTTGGACAGGGGGCGGAACTGAAGCTTTCTTT.

This rearrangement joins TRBV5-4 to TRBJ2-3; 8 bases fit TRBD2. Trimming cost V 4 bases and J 4 bases; bases outside gene matches: 14. This CDR3 comprises 17 residues. Germline V CDR1 and CDR2: SGHNT, YYREEE (reference sequence). CDR3 sequence: CASSPLLAGGFADTQYF. CDR3 sequence (DNA): TGTGCCAGCAGCCCACTTCTCGCGGGAGGATTTGCAGATACGCAGTATTTT.

This clone was picked up one time. The chain recombines TRBV6-5 with TRBJ2-7; TRBD2 agrees at 7 bases. Germline V gene sequence: CDR1 MNHEY, CDR2 SVGAGI. With V trimmed by 6 bases and J by 0 bases, 8 bases remained unmatched. This CDR3 spans 15 amino acids. The CDR3 reads CASRTYWEGSYEQYF. For the CDR3, the DNA is TGTGCCAGCAGAACTTATTGGGAGGGCTCCTACGAGCAGTACTTC.

V and J are TRBV27 and TRBJ2-7, with 10 bases identical to TRBD1. This CDR3 has 15 amino acids. Germline V gene lookup returns CDR1 MNHEY and CDR2 SMNVEV (reference sequence). The V and J ends lost 7 bases and 3 bases, in that order; junction bases with no gene match: 9. CDR3 sequence reads: CASMTRDRGVYEQYF. As DNA, the CDR3 is TGTGCCAGCATGACCCGGGACAGGGGTGTCTACGAGCAGTACTTC.

The V and J genes are TRBV15 and TRBJ2-2, with D tentatively TRBD1 (6 bases). The CDR3 length is 14 residues. Per germline, CDR1 LNHNV and CDR2 YYDKDF (reference sequence). V lost 1 base, J lost 8 bases, and 11 bases lay in between. The chain's CDR3 is CATSRGDTVGELFF. The CDR3 coding sequence is TGTGCCACCAGCAGAGGGGACACAGTAGGGGAGCTGTTTTTT.

This chain links TRBV27 with TRBJ2-1; TRBD1 agrees at 9 bases. J was trimmed by 7 bases and V by 4 bases; bases with no gene match: 2. The CDR3 is 13 amino acids. Germline-derived CDR1 and CDR2 are MNHEY and SMNVEV (reference sequence). Here the CDR3 DNA reads TGTGCCAGCAGTTGGACAGGGGCAAATGAGCAGTTCTTC. The encoded protein is CASSWTGANEQFF.

The chain is built from TRBV4-1 and TRBJ2-3, with 10 bases aligning to TRBD2. Unmatched junction bases numbered 8, after V lost 4 bases and J lost 1 base. Germline CDR1 reads MGHRA; CDR2 reads YSYEKL. The CDR3 extends over 17 amino acids. CDR3 DNA: TGCGCCAGCAGCCTAGGGGCTAGCGGGAGCGGCACAGATACGCAGTATTTT. This codes for CASSLGASGSGTDTQYF.

This chain uses TRBV29-1 with TRBJ1-2; 7 nucleotides match TRBD1. The V segment lost 3 bases and the J segment 5 bases; nucleotides outside the gene matches: 12. Germline V gene data show CDR1 as SQVTM and CDR2 as ANQGSEA. The CDR3 is 15 amino acids. The chain's CDR3 is CSVEAGDRLLYGYTF. CDR3 coding DNA: TGCAGCGTTGAGGCCGGGGACAGATTGCTTTATGGCTACACCTTC.

This clone was observed a few times. This chain links TRBV2 with TRBJ1-2; D may be TRBD1 (5 bases). This CDR3 spans 11 amino acids. The germline CDR1 and CDR2 sequences are SNHLY and FYNNEI. With 11 bases removed from V and 8 bases from J, the gap between germline ends came to 15 bases. CDR3 sequence reads: CAARSQGGYTF. CDR3 bases: TGTGCCGCCCGGTCCCAGGGAGGCTACACCTTC.

This chain joins TRBV5-1 and TRBJ2-7; 11 bases are a match to TRBD1. V lost 0 bases, J lost 2 bases, and 13 bases stayed unmatched. There are 19 residues in the CDR3. Germline values: CDR1 SGHRS, CDR2 YFSETQ. The CDR3 loop is CASSLGPDRGRILAYEQYF. CDR3 in DNA: TGCGCCAGCAGCTTGGGGCCGGACAGGGGGCGAATCCTTGCCTACGAGCAGTACTTC.

The chain combines TRBV29-1 with TRBJ1-1, with no clear D. Germline V CDR1 and CDR2: SQVTM, ANQGSEA. The germline V and J ends were trimmed by 4 bases and 4 bases, with 13 bases remaining between them. The CDR3 sequence is 13 residues long. CDR3 DNA: TGCAGCGTTGGACTGAGGCTAGTCACTGAAGCTTTCTTT. Residues: CSVGLRLVTEAFF.

The chain combines TRBV15 with TRBJ2-7, with a weak D call TRBD1 (6 bases). V was shortened by 1 base and J by 2 bases, with 12 bases between the two germline ends. The CDR3 has 15 amino acids. CDR1 is LNHNV, CDR2 YYDKDF, per germline (reference sequence). CDR3 amino acids: CATSRGRTETYEQYF. The CDR3 DNA follows: TGTGCCACCAGCAGAGGTCGGACAGAGACCTACGAGCAGTACTTC.

The V and J genes are TRBV7-2 and TRBJ1-1, with D unresolved. Germline V gene sequence: CDR1 SGHTA, CDR2 FQGNSA. Between the trimmed V and J ends, which lost 5 bases and 1 base, there was a span of 11 bases. The CDR3 extends over 14 amino acids. The CDR3 nucleotides are TGTGCCAGCAGCCAATTGAGGGCGAACACTGAAGCTTTCTTT. Translating gives CASSQLRANTEAFF. The complete variable domain, with remaining parts taken from reference TRBV7-2 and TRBJ1-1, reads GAGVSQSPSNKVTEKGKDVELRCDPISGHTALYWYRQSLGQGLEFLIYFQGNSAPDKSGLPSDRFSAERTGGSVSTLTIQRTQQEDSAVYLCASSQLRANTEAFFGQGTRLTVV.

The genes are TRBV2 and TRBJ1-5, with D perhaps matching TRBD1 (5 bases). Germline V gene data show CDR1 as SNHLY and CDR2 as FYNNEI. Trimming left V 5 bases short and J 0 bases short, with 5 bases between. The CDR3 covers 13 residues. In DNA form, the CDR3 reads TGTGCCAGCAGTCAGGGTAGCAATCAGCCCCAGCATTTT. This gives the protein CASSQGSNQPQHF.

V is TRBV9 and J is TRBJ2-5, with a weak D call TRBD1 (6 bases). The J call may be faulty, since TRBJ2-7 better matches the DNA end. The CDR3 loop spans 13 amino acids. Looked up from germline, CDR1 is SGDLS and CDR2 is YYNGEE. CDR3 in amino acids: CASSPDSTYEQYF. CDR3 DNA: TGTGCCAGCAGCCCGGACAGTACCTACGAGCAGTACTTC.

V usage is TRBV2 and J usage is TRBJ2-7; 9 nucleotides align to TRBD2. Germline trimming cut 4 bases from V and 5 bases from J; bases unmatched to any gene: 6. The CDR3 contains 14 residues. Germline V gene lookup returns CDR1 SNHLY and CDR2 FYNNEI. The CDR3 here is CASSGEAGGNEQYF. The DNA of the CDR3 is TGTGCCAGCAGTGGAGAAGCGGGAGGCAACGAGCAGTACTTC.

The chain is built from TRBV2 and TRBJ2-3, with D tentatively TRBD2 (6 bases). Germline V gives CDR1 SNHLY, CDR2 FYNNEI. This CDR3 has 12 residues. Trimming shortened V by 7 bases and J by 4 bases, and 9 bases separated the two germline ends. The CDR3 is CASKEGSDTQYF. DNA for the CDR3: TGTGCCAGCAAGGAGGGATCAGATACGCAGTATTTT.